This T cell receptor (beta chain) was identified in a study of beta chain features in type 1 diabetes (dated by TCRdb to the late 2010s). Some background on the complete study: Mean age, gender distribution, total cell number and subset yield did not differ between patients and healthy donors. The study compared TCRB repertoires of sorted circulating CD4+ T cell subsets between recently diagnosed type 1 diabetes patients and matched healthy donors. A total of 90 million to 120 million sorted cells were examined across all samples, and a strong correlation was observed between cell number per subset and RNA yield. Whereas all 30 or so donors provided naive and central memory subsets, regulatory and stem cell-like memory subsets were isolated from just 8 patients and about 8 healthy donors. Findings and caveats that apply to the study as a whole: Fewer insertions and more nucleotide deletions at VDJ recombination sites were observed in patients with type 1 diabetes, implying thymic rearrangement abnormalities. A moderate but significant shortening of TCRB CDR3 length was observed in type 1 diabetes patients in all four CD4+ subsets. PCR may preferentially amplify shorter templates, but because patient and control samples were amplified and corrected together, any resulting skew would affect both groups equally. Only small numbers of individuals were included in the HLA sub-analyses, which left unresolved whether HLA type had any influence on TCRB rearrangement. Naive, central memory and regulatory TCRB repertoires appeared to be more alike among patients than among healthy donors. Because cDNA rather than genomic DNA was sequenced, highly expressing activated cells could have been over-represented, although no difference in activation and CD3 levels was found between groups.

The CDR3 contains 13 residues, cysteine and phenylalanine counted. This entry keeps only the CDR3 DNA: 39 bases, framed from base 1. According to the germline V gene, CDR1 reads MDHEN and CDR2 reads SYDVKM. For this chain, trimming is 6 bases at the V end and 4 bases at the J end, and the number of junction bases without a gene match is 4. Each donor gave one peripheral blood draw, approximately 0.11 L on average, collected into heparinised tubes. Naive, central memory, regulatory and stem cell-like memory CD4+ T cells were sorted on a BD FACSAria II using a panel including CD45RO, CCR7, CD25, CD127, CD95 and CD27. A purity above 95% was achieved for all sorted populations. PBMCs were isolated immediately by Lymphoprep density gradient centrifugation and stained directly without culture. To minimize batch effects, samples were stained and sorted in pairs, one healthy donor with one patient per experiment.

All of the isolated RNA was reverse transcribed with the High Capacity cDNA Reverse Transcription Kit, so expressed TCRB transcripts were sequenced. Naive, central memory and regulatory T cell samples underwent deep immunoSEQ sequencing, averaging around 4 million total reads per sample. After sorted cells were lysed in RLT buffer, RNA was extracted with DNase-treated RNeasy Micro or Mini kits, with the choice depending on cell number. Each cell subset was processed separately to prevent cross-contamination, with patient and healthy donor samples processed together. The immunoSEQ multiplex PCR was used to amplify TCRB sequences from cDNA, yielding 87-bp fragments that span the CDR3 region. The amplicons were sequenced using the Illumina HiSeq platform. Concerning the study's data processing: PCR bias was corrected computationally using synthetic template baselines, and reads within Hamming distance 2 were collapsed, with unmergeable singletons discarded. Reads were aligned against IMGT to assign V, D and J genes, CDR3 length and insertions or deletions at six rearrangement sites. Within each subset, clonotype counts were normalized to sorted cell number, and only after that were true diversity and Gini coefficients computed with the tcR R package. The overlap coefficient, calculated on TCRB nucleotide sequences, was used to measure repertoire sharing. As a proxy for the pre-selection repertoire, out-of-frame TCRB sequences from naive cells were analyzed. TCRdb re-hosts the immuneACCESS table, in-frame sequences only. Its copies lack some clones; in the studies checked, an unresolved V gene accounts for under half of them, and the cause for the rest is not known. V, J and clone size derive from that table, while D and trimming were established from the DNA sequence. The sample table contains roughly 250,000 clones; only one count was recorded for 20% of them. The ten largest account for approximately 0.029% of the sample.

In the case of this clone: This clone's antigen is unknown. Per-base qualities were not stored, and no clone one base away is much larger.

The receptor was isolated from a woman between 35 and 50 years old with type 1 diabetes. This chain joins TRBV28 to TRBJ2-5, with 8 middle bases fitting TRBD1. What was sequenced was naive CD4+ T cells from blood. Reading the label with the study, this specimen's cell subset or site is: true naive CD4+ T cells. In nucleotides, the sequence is TGTGCCAGCAGGCCAGGGGGCCTAGAGACCCAGTACTTC. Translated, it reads CASRPGGLETQYF.